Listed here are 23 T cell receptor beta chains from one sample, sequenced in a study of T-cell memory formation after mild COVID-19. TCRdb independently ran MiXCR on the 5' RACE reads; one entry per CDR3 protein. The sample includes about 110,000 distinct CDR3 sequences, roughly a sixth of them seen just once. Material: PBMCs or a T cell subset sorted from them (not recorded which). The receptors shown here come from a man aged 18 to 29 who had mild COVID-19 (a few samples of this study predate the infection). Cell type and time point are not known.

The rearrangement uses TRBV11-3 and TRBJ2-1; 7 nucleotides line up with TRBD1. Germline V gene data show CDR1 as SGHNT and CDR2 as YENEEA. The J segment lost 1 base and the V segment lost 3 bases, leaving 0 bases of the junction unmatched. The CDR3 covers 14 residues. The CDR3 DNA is TGTGCCAGCAGCTTGGACAGGTCCTACAATGAGCAGTTCTTC. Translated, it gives CASSLDRSYNEQFF.

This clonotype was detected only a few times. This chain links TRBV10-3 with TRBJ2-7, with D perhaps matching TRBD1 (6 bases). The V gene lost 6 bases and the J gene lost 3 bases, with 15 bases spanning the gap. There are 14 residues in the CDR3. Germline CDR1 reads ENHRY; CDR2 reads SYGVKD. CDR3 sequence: CAIRHTGQGYEQYF. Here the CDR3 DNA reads TGTGCCATCAGACACACGGGACAAGGCTACGAGCAGTACTTC.

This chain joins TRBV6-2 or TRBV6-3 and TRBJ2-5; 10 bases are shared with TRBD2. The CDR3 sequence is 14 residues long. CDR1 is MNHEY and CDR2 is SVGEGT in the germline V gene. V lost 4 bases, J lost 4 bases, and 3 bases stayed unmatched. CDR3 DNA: TGTGCCAGCAGTTCCCTAGCGGGGGTAGAGACCCAGTACTTC. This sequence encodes CASSSLAGVETQYF.

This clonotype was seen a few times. The CDR3 DNA sequence: TGTGCCAGCAGCCCGAGCGGCTACGAGCAGTACGTC. Translation gives CASSPSGYEQYV. The chain links TRBV7-2 to TRBJ2-7, with a possible D match to TRBD2 (5 bases). CDR1 is SGHTA, CDR2 FQGNSA, per germline. This CDR3 is 12 amino acids long. Trimming took off 5 bases at V and 3 bases at J, with 8 bases between the two ends.

The chain's CDR3 is CASSLPKSRRANYNSPLHF. The CDR3 nucleotides read TGTGCCAGCAGTTTGCCAAAGAGCCGGCGGGCCAACTATAATTCACCCCTCCACTTT. The chain employs TRBV5-6 and TRBJ1-6; no definite D call. Germline lookup yields CDR1 SGHDT and CDR2 YYEEEE. Trimming shortened V by 5 bases and J by 3 bases, and 24 bases separated the two germline ends. CDR3 length: 19 amino acids. The entire variable domain, with the rest obtained from reference TRBV5-6 and TRBJ1-6, is as follows: DAGVTQSPTHLIKTRGQQVTLRCSPKSGHDTVSWYQQALGQGPQFIFQYYEEEERQRGNFPDRFSGHQFPNYSSELNVNALLLGDSALYLCASSLPKSRRANYNSPLHFGNGTRLTVT.

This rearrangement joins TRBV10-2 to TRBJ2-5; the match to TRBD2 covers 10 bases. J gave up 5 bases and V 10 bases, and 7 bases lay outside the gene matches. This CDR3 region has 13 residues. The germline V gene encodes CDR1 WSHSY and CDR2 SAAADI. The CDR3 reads CATALAGVETQYF. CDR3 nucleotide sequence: TGCGCCACCGCCCTAGCGGGGGTGGAGACCCAGTACTTC.

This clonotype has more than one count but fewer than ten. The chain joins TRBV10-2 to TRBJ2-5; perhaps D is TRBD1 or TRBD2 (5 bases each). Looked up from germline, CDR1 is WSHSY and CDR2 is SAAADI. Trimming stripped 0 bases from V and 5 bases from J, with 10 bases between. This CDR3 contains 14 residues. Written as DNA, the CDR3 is TGCGCCAGCAGTGAGTCGGGGGTAGGGGAGACCCAGTACTTC. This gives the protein CASSESGVGETQYF.

The CDR3 loop reads CSVRGSYEQYF. CDR3 nucleotide sequence: TGCAGCGTACGGGGGTCCTACGAGCAGTACTTC. This chain uses TRBV29-1 with TRBJ2-7, with D perhaps TRBD2 (6 bases). The CDR3 runs to 11 residues. Trimming cost V 6 bases and J 1 base, with 7 bases left between them. Germline CDR1 is SQVTM and CDR2 is ANQGSEA.

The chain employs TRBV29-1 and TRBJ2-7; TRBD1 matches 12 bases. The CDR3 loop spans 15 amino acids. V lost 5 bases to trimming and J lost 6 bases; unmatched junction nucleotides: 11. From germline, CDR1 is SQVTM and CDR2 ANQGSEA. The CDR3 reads CSVRSSGTGGGEQYF. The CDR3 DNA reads TGCAGCGTTCGGTCTTCCGGGACAGGGGGCGGCGAGCAGTACTTC.

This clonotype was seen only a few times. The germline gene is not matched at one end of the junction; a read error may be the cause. The CDR3 reads CASKSDPSDF. CDR3 sequence (DNA): TGTGCCAGCAAATCTGACCCCTCAGATTTT. This sequence joins TRBV2 and TRBJ2-3; no reliable D call. This CDR3 has 10 amino acids. Germline CDR1 and CDR2: SNHLY and FYNNEI.

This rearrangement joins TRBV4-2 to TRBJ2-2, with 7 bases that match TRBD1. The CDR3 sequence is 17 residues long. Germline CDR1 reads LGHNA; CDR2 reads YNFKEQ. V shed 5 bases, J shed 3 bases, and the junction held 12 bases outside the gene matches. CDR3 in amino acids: CASSIPPGTVDTGELFF. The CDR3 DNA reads TGTGCCAGCAGCATCCCTCCAGGGACAGTCGACACCGGGGAGCTGTTTTTT.

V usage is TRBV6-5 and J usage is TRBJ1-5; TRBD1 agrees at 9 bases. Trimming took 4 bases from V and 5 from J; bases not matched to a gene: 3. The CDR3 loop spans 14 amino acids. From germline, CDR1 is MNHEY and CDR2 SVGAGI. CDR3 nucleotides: TGTGCCAGCAGTTGGACAGGGGACGATCAGCCCCAGCATTTT. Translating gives CASSWTGDDQPQHF.

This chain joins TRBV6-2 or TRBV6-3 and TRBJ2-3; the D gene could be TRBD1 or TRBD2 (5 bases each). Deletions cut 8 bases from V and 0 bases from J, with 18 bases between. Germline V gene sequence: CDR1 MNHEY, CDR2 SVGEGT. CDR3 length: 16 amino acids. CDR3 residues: CASSRLPGPSTDTQYF. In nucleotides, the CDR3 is TGTGCCAGCTCAAGACTGCCGGGACCGAGCACAGATACGCAGTATTTT.

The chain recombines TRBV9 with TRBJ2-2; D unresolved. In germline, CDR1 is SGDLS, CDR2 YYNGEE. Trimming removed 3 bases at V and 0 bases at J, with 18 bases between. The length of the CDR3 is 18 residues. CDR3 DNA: TGTGCCAGCAGCGCCTCCCTCAGCTCGATGGCGAACACCGGGGAGCTGTTTTTT. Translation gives CASSASLSSMANTGELFF.

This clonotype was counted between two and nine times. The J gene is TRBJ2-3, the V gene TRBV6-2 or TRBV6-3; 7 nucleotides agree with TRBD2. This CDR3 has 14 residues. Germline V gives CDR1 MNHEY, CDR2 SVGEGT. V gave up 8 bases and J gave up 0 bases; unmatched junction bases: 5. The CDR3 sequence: CASSSGASTDTQYF. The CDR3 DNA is TGTGCCAGCTCGAGCGGGGCTAGCACAGATACGCAGTATTTT.

In DNA form, the CDR3 reads TGTGCCAGTACCGAGTTGGGCAGGGCCTATGGCTACACCTTC. It specifies CASTELGRAYGYTF. V usage is TRBV9 and J usage is TRBJ1-2; tentatively, D is TRBD1 (5 bases). Deletions cut 8 bases from V and 4 bases from J, with 18 bases between. The germline V gene encodes CDR1 SGDLS and CDR2 YYNGEE. CDR3 length: 14 residues.

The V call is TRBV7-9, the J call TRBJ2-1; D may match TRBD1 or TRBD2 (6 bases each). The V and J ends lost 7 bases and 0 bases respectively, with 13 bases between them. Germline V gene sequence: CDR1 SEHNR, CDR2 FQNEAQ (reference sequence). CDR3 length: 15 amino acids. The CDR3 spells CASTPGASSYNEQFF. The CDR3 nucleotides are TGTGCCAGCACACCGGGGGCCAGCTCCTACAATGAGCAGTTCTTC. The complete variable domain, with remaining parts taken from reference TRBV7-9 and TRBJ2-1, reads DTGVSQNPRHKITKRGQNVTFRCDPISEHNRLYWYRQTLGQGPEFLTYFQNEAQLEKSRLLSDRFSAERPKGSFSTLEIQRTEQGDSAMYLCASTPGASSYNEQFFGPGTRLTVL.

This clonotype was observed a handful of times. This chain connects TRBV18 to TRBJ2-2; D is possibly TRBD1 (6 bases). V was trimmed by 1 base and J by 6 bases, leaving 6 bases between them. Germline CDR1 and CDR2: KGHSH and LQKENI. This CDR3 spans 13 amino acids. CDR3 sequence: CASSPQGAGELFF. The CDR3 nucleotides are TGTGCCAGCTCACCACAGGGGGCCGGGGAGCTGTTTTTT. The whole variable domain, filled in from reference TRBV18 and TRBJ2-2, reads NAGVMQNPRHLVRRRGQEARLRCSPMKGHSHVYWYRQLPEEGLKFMVYLQKENIIDESGMPKERFSAEFPKEGPSILRIQQVVRGDSAAYFCASSPQGAGELFFGEGSRLTVL.

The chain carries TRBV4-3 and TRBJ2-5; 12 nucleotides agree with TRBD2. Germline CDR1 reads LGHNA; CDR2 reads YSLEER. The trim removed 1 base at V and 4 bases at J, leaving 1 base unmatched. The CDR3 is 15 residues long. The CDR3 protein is CASSQGLAGAETQYF. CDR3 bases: TGCGCCAGCAGCCAAGGACTAGCGGGGGCAGAGACCCAGTACTTC.

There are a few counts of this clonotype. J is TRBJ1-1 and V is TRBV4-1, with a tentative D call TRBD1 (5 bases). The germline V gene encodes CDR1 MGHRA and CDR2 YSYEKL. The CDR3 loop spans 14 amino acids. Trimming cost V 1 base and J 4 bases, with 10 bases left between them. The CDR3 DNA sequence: TGCGCCAGCAGCCAAGTGCAGGGCGGCACTGAAGCTTTCTTT. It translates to CASSQVQGGTEAFF.

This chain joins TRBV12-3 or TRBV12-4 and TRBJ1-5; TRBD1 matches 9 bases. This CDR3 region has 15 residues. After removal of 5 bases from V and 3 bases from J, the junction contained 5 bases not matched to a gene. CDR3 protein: CASSRQGGFNQPQHF. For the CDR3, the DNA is TGTGCCAGCAGTCGACAGGGGGGATTCAATCAGCCCCAGCATTTT.

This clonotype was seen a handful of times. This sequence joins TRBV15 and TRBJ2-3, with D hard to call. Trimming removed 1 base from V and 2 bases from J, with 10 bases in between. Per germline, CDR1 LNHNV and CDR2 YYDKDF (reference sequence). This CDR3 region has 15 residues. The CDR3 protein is CATSRVGDPTDTQYF. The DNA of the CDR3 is TGTGCCACCAGCAGAGTTGGAGATCCCACAGATACGCAGTATTTT.

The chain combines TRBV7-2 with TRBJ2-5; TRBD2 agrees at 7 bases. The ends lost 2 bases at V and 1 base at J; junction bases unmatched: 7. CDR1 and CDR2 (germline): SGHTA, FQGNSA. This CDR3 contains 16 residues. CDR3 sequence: CASSLNRPSGQETQYF. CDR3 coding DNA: TGTGCCAGCAGCTTAAATCGTCCTAGCGGCCAAGAGACCCAGTACTTC.